The next 9 T cell receptor beta chains were all read from a single sample in a study of T cell repertoires in cytomegalovirus infection. Via MiXCR, TCRdb re-called the reads, giving one row per CDR3 protein. The sample has 510,000 or so distinct CDR3 sequences, approximately 25% seen once. The sequencing input was PBMCs. These receptors came from a human donor in good health (CMV status not recorded). Some clones in this sample may be carry-over from other donors' samples.

The V gene is TRBV18, the J gene TRBJ1-2, with 9 bases identical to TRBD1. Germline V CDR1 and CDR2: KGHSH, LQKENI. The CDR3 loop spans 14 amino acids. The V and J ends lost 2 bases and 7 bases, in that order; junction bases with no gene match: 5. CDR3 residues: CASSPRTGDGGYTF. The CDR3 DNA follows: TGTGCCAGCTCACCAAGGACAGGGGACGGTGGCTACACCTTC.

This chain joins TRBV28 and TRBJ2-7; TRBD1 might be the D (5 bases). The CDR3 has 15 residues. The V end lost 4 bases, the J end lost 1 base, and 14 bases lay between the germline ends. Germline V lookup: CDR1 MDHEN, CDR2 SYDVKM. CDR3 in DNA: TGTGCCAGCAGTTCCGCACAGGTTGGGTCCTACGAGCAGTACTTC. It codes for CASSSAQVGSYEQYF.

V gene TRBV11-2 combines with J gene TRBJ2-3, with 10 bases matching TRBD2. CDR1 and CDR2 (germline): SGHAT, FQNNGV. This CDR3 contains 18 residues. Unmatched junction bases numbered 9, after V lost 1 base and J lost 2 bases. The CDR3 loop is CASSLAPFLAGDTDTQYF. CDR3 in DNA: TGTGCCAGCAGCTTAGCTCCCTTTCTAGCGGGGGACACAGATACGCAGTATTTT.

This clonotype was seen a few times. This chain links TRBV28 with TRBJ1-1; a weak D match, TRBD1 (5 bases). Germline V gene sequence: CDR1 MDHEN, CDR2 SYDVKM. The V end lost 5 bases, the J end lost 1 base, and 17 bases lay between the germline ends. This CDR3 is 16 amino acids long. CDR3 loop: CASSLPHPGQNTEAFF. The CDR3 DNA reads as TGTGCCAGCAGTCTCCCCCATCCGGGGCAGAACACTGAAGCTTTCTTT.

The sample holds a few counts of this clonotype. This chain links TRBV24-1 with TRBJ2-7; no reliable D call. The germline V and J ends were trimmed by 9 bases and 3 bases, with 11 bases remaining between them. Germline assignment: CDR1 KGHDR and CDR2 SFDVKD. CDR3 size: 12 residues. CDR3 DNA sequence: TGTGCCACCGGTGGTTCCAACTACGAGCAGTACTTC. This gives the protein CATGGSNYEQYF.

This clonotype was detected only a few times. The chain employs TRBV6-2 or TRBV6-3 and TRBJ2-7; TRBD1 is a possible D gene (5 bases). V lost 2 bases and J 3 bases, leaving 8 bases between the germline ends. The CDR3 loop spans 13 amino acids. Germline loops: CDR1 MNHEY, CDR2 SVGEGT. The CDR3 here is CASSYGASYEQYV. Written as DNA, the CDR3 is TGTGCCAGCAGTTACGGGGCTAGCTACGAGCAGTACGTC.

The chain links TRBV12-3 or TRBV12-4 to TRBJ1-5; TRBD1 agrees at 10 bases. This CDR3 has 15 amino acids. V was clipped by 3 bases and J by 8 bases; unmatched bases: 7. CDR3 sequence: CASSLGTGAFEPQHF. Here the CDR3 DNA reads TGTGCCAGCAGTTTGGGGACAGGGGCGTTTGAGCCCCAGCATTTT.

This clonotype showed up just a few times. This rearrangement joins TRBV7-9 to TRBJ2-2, with D uncertain. The CDR3 is 15 amino acids. V was shortened by 2 bases and J by 2 bases, with 9 bases between the two germline ends. Germline assignment: CDR1 SEHNR and CDR2 FQNEAQ (reference sequence). CDR3 in amino acids: CASSLYGVNTGELFF. The CDR3 nucleotides read TGTGCCAGCAGCTTATATGGGGTAAACACCGGGGAGCTGTTTTTT.

This chain uses TRBV5-1 with TRBJ2-3; the match to TRBD2 covers 8 bases. The germline CDR1 and CDR2 sequences are SGHRS and YFSETQ. This CDR3 comprises 15 residues. The trim removed 0 bases at V and 4 bases at J, leaving 4 bases unmatched. CDR3 sequence: CASSLAAGAADTQYF. The CDR3 coding sequence is TGCGCCAGCAGCTTGGCAGCGGGAGCCGCAGATACGCAGTATTTT.